The 3 T cell receptor beta chains below all came from one sample that was sequenced in a study of post-analysis software for immune sequencing data. Their specific antigens are unknown. Study-wide points: TRBV5-6, TRBV5-1 and TRBV20-1 belonged to a set of roughly 5 TRBV segments that were more frequent in patients than controls.

cDNA libraries of TCR beta carried unique molecular identifiers. MiXCR, run by TCRdb on the PCR reads, gives a single entry per CDR3 protein. Here the sample spans approximately 770,000 distinct CDR3 sequences, 46% being singletons. The sequenced sample consisted of blood. The receptors derive from a girl aged 5 to 17 with multiple sclerosis.

The chain combines TRBV6-6 with TRBJ2-5, with D tentatively TRBD1 (6 bases). The better agreement between TRBJ2-7 and the DNA end casts doubt on the J call. The CDR3 has 14 residues. From germline, CDR1 is MNHNY and CDR2 SVGAGI (reference sequence). The chain's CDR3 is CASTRVQGGNEQYF. The CDR3 DNA reads as TGTGCCAGCACCAGGGTACAGGGTGGTAACGAGCAGTACTTC.

The rearrangement joins TRBV6-1 to TRBJ1-1; no clear D. V lost 3 bases, J lost 3 bases, and 8 bases lay in between. Germline V gene data show CDR1 as MNHNS and CDR2 as SASEGT. There are 13 residues in the CDR3. CDR3 sequence: CASSDWLDTEAFF. CDR3 bases: TGTGCCAGCAGTGACTGGCTCGACACTGAAGCTTTCTTT.

CDR3 DNA sequence: TGCAGTGCGCCATCCGGGCCTCCCTGGTACGAGCAGTACTTC. It specifies CSAPSGPPWYEQYF. The chain recombines TRBV20-1 with TRBJ2-7; D call uncertain. Germline V gene sequence: CDR1 DFQATT, CDR2 SNEGSKA (reference sequence). The V end lost 6 bases, the J end lost 4 bases, and 19 bases lay between the germline ends. This CDR3 contains 14 residues.